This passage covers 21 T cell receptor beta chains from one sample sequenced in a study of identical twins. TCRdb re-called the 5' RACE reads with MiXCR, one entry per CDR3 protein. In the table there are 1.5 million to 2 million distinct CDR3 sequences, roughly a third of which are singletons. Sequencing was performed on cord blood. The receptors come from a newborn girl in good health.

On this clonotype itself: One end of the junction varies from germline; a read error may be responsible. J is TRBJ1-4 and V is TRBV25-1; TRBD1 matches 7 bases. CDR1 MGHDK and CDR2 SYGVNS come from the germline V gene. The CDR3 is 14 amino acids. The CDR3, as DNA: TGTGCCGGCAGTGGGGACAGCTTTAATGAAAAACTGTTTTTT. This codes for CAGSGDSFNEKLFF.

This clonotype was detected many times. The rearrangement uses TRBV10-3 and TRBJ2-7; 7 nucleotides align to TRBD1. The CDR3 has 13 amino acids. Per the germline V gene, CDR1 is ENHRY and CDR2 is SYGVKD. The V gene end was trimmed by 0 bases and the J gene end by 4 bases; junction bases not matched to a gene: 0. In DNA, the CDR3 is TGTGCCATCAGTGAGTCGGGACAGTACGAGCAGTACTTC. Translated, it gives CAISESGQYEQYF.

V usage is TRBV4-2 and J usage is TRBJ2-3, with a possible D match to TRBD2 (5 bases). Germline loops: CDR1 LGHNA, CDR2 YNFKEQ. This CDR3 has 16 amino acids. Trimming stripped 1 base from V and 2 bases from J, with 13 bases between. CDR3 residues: CASSQVGAGVTDTQYF. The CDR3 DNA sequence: TGTGCCAGCAGCCAAGTGGGAGCTGGGGTCACAGATACGCAGTATTTT.

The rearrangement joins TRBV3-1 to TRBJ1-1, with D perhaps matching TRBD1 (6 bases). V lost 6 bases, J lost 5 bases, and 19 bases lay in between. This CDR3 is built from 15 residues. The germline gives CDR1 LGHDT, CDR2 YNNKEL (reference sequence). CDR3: CASRDGGGLGTEAFF. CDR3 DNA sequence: TGTGCCAGCAGGGATGGGGGGGGGCTAGGAACTGAAGCTTTCTTT.

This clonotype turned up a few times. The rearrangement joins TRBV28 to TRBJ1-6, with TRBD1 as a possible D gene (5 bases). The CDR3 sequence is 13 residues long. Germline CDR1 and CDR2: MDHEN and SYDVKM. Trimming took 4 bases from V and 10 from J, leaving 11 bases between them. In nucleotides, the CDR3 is TGTGCCAGCAGTTCGGGGCGCCACTCACCCCTCCACTTT. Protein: CASSSGRHSPLHF.

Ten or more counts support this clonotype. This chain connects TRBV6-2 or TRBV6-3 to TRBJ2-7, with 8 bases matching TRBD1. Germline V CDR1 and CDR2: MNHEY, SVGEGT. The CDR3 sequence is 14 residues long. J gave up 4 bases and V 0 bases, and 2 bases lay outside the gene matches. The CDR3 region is CASSYSGTGYEQYF. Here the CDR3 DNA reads TGTGCCAGCAGTTACTCTGGGACAGGTTACGAGCAGTACTTC.

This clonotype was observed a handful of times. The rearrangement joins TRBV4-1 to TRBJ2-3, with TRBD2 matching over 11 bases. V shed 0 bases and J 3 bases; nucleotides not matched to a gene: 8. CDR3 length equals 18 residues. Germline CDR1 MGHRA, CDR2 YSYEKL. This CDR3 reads CASSQDRLAGPITDTQYF. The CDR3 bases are TGCGCCAGCAGCCAAGACCGACTAGCGGGACCGATTACAGATACGCAGTATTTT.

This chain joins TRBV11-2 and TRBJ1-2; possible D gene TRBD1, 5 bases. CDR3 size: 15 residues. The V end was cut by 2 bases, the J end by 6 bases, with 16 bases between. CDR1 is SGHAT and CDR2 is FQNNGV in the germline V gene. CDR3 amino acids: CASSLRLQGWDGYTF. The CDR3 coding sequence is TGTGCCAGCAGCTTACGCCTGCAGGGATGGGATGGCTACACCTTC.

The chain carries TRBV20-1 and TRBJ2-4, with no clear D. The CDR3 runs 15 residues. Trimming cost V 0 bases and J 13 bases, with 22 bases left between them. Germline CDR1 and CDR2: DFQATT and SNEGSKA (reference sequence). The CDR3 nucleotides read TGCAGTGCTAGAGATGGCCGTATCGCATTCGATGAGCAGTACTTC. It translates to CSARDGRIAFDEQYF.

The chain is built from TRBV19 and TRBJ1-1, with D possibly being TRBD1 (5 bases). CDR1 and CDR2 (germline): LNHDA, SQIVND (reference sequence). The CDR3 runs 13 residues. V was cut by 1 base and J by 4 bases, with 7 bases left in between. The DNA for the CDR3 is TGTGCCAGTAGTATAGGACAGATCACTGAAGCTTTCTTT. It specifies CASSIGQITEAFF.

CDR3 amino acids: CASAGGGLNSPLHF. The CDR3 DNA is TGTGCCAGCGCTGGCGGGGGGTTAAATTCACCCCTCCACTTT. This chain links TRBV25-1 with TRBJ1-6, with D perhaps matching TRBD1 (5 bases). V was trimmed by 8 bases and J by 7 bases, leaving 15 bases between them. The CDR3 length is 14 residues. Looked up from germline, CDR1 is MGHDK and CDR2 is SYGVNS.

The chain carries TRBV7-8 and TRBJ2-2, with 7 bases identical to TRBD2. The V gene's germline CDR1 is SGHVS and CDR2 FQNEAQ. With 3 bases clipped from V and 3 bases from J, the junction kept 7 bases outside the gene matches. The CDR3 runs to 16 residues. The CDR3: CASSFGASGYTGELFF. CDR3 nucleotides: TGTGCCAGCAGCTTCGGGGCTAGCGGTTACACCGGGGAGCTGTTTTTT.

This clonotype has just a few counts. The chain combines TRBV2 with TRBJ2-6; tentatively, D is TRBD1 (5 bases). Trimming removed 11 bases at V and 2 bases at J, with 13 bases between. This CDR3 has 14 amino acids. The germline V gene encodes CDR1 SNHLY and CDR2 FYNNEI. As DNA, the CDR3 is TGTGCCGGCTTATACAGGACTGGGGCCAACGTCCTGACTTTC. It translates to CAGLYRTGANVLTF. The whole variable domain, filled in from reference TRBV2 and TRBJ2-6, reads EPEVTQTPSHQVTQMGQEVILRCVPISNHLYFYWYRQILGQKVEFLVSFYNNEISEKSEIFDDQFSVERPDGSNFTLKIRSTKLEDSAMYFCAGLYRTGANVLTFGAGSRLTVL.

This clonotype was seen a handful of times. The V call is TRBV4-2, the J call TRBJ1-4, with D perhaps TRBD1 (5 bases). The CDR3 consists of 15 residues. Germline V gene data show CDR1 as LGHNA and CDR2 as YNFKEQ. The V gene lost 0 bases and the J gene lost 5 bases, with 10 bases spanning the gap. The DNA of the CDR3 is TGTGCCAGCAGCCAAGATCAACAGGTGAATGAAAAACTGTTTTTT. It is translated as CASSQDQQVNEKLFF.

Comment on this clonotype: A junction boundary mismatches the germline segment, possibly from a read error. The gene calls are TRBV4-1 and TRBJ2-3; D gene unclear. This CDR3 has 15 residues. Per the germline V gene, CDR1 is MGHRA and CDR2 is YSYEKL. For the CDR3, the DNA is TGCGCCAGCAGCCAAGAAAAAAGACCCACAGATACGCGGTATTTT. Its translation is CASSQEKRPTDTRYF.

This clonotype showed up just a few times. The CDR3 nucleotides read TGTGCCATCAGTGAGTCGACGGGGTCCGGCTATGGCTACACCTTC. Its protein is CAISESTGSGYGYTF. The rearrangement uses TRBV10-3 and TRBJ1-2; D remains ambiguous. Trimming stripped 0 bases from V and 4 bases from J, with 12 bases between. CDR1 and CDR2 from the germline V gene are ENHRY and SYGVKD. This CDR3 has 15 residues.

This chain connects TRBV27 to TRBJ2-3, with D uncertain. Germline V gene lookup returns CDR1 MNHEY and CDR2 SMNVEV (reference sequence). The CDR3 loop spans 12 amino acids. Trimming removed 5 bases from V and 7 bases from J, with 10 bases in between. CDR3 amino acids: CASSTIGNTQYF. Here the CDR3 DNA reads TGTGCCAGCAGTACGATAGGAAATACGCAGTATTTT.

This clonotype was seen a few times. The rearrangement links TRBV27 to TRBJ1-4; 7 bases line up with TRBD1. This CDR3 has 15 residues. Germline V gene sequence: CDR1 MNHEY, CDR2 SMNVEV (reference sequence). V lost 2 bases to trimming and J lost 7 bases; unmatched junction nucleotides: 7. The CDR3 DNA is TGTGCCAGCAGTTTAGCCCCCGGGACAGTTGAAAAACTGTTTTTT. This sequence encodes CASSLAPGTVEKLFF. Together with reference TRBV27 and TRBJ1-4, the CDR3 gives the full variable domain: EAQVTQNPRYLITVTGKKLTVTCSQNMNHEYMSWYRQDPGLGLRQIYYSMNVEVTDKGDVPEGYKVSRKEKRNFPLILESPSPNQTSLYFCASSLAPGTVEKLFFGSGTQLSVL.

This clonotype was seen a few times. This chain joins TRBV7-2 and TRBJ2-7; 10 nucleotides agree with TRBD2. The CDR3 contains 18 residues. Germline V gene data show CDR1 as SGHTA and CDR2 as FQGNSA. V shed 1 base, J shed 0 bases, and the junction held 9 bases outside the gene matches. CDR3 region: CASSLVIRTSGPSYEQYF. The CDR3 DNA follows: TGTGCCAGCAGCTTAGTTATCCGGACTAGCGGCCCCTCCTACGAGCAGTACTTC.

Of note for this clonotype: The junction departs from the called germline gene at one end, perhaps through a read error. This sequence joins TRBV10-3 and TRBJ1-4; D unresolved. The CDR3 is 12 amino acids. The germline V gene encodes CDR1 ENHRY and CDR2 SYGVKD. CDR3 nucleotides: TGTGCCATCAGTGACACATCTGAAAAACTGTCTTTT. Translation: CAISDTSEKLSF.

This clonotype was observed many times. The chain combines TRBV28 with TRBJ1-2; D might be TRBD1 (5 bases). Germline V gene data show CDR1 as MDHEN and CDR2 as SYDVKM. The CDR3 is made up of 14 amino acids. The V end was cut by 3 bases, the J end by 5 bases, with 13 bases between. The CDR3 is CASSFDSASYGYTF. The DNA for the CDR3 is TGTGCCAGCAGTTTTGACAGCGCCTCTTATGGCTACACCTTC.